These 26 T cell receptor beta chains were sequenced from one sample in a study of vaccination effects on CD4 cells after COVID-19. These TCRs are of unknown antigen specificity. Antigen-specific CD4+ T cells were first expanded with viral peptide pools by the ViraFEST assay and only then sequenced. Cells that had been cultured for approximately ten days were the source of isolated CD4+ T cells. Sometime from March through December 2020, the person acquired a SARS-CoV-2 infection that PCR confirmed. TCRdb keeps only in-frame clones here, not all; method: immunoSEQ multiplex PCR. The table lists nearly 45,000 clones, around 70% of them singletons. Specimen: CD4+ T cells from PBMCs cultured with a peptide pool, collected before COVID-19 vaccination. These TCRs come from a human donor who had a prior SARS-CoV-2 infection.

DNA of the CDR3: TGTGCCAGCAGCGCCCGGGGGGATGGGACCGGGGAGCTGTTTTTT. Translating it yields CASSARGDGTGELFF. The J gene is TRBJ2-2, the V gene TRBV9, with 7 bases matching TRBD2. Per germline, CDR1 SGDLS and CDR2 YYNGEE. This CDR3 is built from 15 residues. The trim removed 3 bases at V and 5 bases at J, leaving 7 bases unmatched. Drawing the rest from reference TRBV9 and TRBJ2-2, the complete variable domain is DSGVTQTPKHLITATGQRVTLRCSPRSGDLSVYWYQQSLDQGLQFLIQYYNGEERAKGNILERFSAQQFPDLHSELNLSSLELGDSALYFCASSARGDGTGELFFGEGSRLTVL.

This chain uses TRBV7-9 with TRBJ1-1, with 10 bases that match TRBD1. Germline CDR1 and CDR2: SEHNR and FQNEAQ (reference sequence). The junction had 9 bases not matched to a gene; V was cut back by 5 bases and J by 6 bases. The CDR3 runs to 15 residues. The CDR3 loop is CASSARQGADAEAFF. CDR3 DNA: TGTGCCAGCAGCGCGCGACAGGGGGCAGACGCTGAAGCTTTCTTT.

The chain joins TRBV6-5 to TRBJ2-3, with unresolved D. CDR1 and CDR2 from the germline V gene are MNHEY and SVGAGI. The CDR3 totals 15 residues. Trimming took 0 bases from V and 2 from J, leaving 9 bases between them. The CDR3 loop reads CASSYSNPATDTQYF. The CDR3 coding sequence is TGTGCCAGCAGTTACTCTAATCCGGCCACAGATACGCAGTATTTT.

This clone was seen a handful of times. The chain carries TRBV28 and TRBJ2-2; D perhaps matches TRBD1 (5 bases). Trimming shortened V by 5 bases and J by 7 bases, and 17 bases separated the two germline ends. In germline, CDR1 is MDHEN, CDR2 SYDVKM. This CDR3 is built from 15 residues. The CDR3 loop is CASSRWGRGGGELFF. As DNA, the CDR3 is TGTGCCAGCAGTCGCTGGGGAAGGGGCGGCGGGGAGCTGTTTTTT.

This chain links TRBV30 with TRBJ2-2, with D possibly being TRBD1 (6 bases). In germline, CDR1 is GTSNPN, CDR2 SVGIG (reference sequence). Trimming cost V 6 bases and J 0 bases, with 11 bases left between them. The CDR3 contains 14 residues. CDR3 in amino acids: CACRQAANTGELFF. CDR3 nucleotide sequence: TGTGCCTGCCGACAGGCCGCGAACACCGGGGAGCTGTTTTTT.

V usage is TRBV5-6 and J usage is TRBJ2-3; maybe TRBD2 (6 bases). V lost 4 bases and J 2 bases, leaving 20 bases between the germline ends. The CDR3 sequence is 17 residues long. Germline assignment: CDR1 SGHDT and CDR2 YYEEEE. CDR3 nucleotides: TGTGCCAGCAGCCCTCTGGGGAGGAGGGCTAACACAGATACGCAGTATTTT. Protein product: CASSPLGRRANTDTQYF. The full variable domain, completed using reference TRBV5-6 and TRBJ2-3, is DAGVTQSPTHLIKTRGQQVTLRCSPKSGHDTVSWYQQALGQGPQFIFQYYEEEERQRGNFPDRFSGHQFPNYSSELNVNALLLGDSALYLCASSPLGRRANTDTQYFGPGTRLTVL.

The J gene is TRBJ2-7, the V gene TRBV7-5; the table's D gene call, TRBD2, was not cross checked with the DNA. TRBV7-5 has pseudogene status. There are 17 residues in the CDR3. The CDR3 reads CARSLPTGLADFYEQYF. In nucleotides, the CDR3 is TGTGCCAGAAGCTTACCTACGGGACTAGCGGATTTCTACGAGCAGTACTTC.

This clone was observed a few times. This sequence joins TRBV9 and TRBJ2-3; 9 bases map to TRBD2. V was clipped by 1 base and J by 2 bases; unmatched bases: 5. Germline CDR1 is SGDLS and CDR2 is YYNGEE. This CDR3 has 16 residues. CDR3 amino acids: CASSVRAGGFTDTQYF. CDR3 coding DNA: TGTGCCAGCAGCGTACGAGCGGGGGGATTCACAGATACGCAGTATTTT.

This clone was seen more than once but under ten times. The gene calls are TRBV20-1 and TRBJ1-2; D is uncertain. The length of the CDR3 is 12 residues. V shed 3 bases and J shed 4 bases, with 9 bases lying between them. Germline CDR1 and CDR2: DFQATT and SNEGSKA (reference sequence). The CDR3 is CSASGPSYGYTF. As DNA, the CDR3 is TGCAGTGCTAGTGGGCCTAGCTATGGCTACACCTTC.

The chain is built from TRBV9 and TRBJ1-4; 7 bases fit TRBD1. Germline trimming cut 0 bases from V and 7 bases from J; bases unmatched to any gene: 6. This CDR3 is 15 amino acids long. Germline CDR1 SGDLS, CDR2 YYNGEE. Here the CDR3 DNA reads TGTGCCAGCAGCGTAGGGGGCAGGGGGGGTGAAAAACTGTTTTTT. Amino acids: CASSVGGRGGEKLFF.

The chain couples TRBV11-3 to TRBJ2-3, with 10 bases lining up with TRBD1. CDR3 length equals 15 residues. Trimming removed 5 bases from V and 1 base from J; junction bases left unmatched: 3. CDR1 is SGHNT, CDR2 YENEEA, per germline. CDR3 nucleotides: TGTGCCAGCAGCGTCGGACAGGGGGGCACAGATACGCAGTATTTT. Its protein is CASSVGQGGTDTQYF.

CDR3 region: CASSTRKGTANYGYTF. The CDR3 nucleotides read TGTGCCAGCAGCACCAGGAAGGGGACCGCTAACTATGGCTACACCTTC. This sequence joins TRBV4-2 and TRBJ1-2, with a weak D call TRBD1 (5 bases). V dropped 5 bases and J dropped 0 bases, with 16 bases sitting between them. This CDR3 comprises 16 residues. Germline V gene data show CDR1 as LGHNA and CDR2 as YNFKEQ.

The chain recombines TRBV5-4 with TRBJ1-1, with a possible D match to TRBD1 (6 bases). V lost 4 bases, J lost 13 bases, and 20 bases lay in between. From germline, CDR1 is SGHNT and CDR2 YYREEE (reference sequence). The CDR3 totals 13 residues. CDR3 protein: CASSVSGDHLGFF. The CDR3 nucleotides read TGTGCCAGCAGCGTCTCAGGGGACCATCTGGGTTTCTTT.

V and J are TRBV5-4 and TRBJ2-3; possible D gene TRBD2, 5 bases. This CDR3 is built from 14 residues. Per the germline V gene, CDR1 is SGHNT and CDR2 is YYREEE (reference sequence). Trimming left V 3 bases short and J 6 bases short, with 14 bases between. In nucleotides, the CDR3 is TGTGCCAGCAGCTACGACCCGGGGAACGATACGCAGTATTTT. Translated, it gives CASSYDPGNDTQYF.

The chain employs TRBV12-3 or TRBV12-4 and TRBJ2-5; no clear D gene. Trimming stripped 8 bases from V and 7 bases from J, with 14 bases between. CDR3 length: 12 residues. CDR3 region: CASGPGRWTQYF. Written as DNA, the CDR3 is TGTGCCAGCGGCCCAGGCCGGTGGACCCAGTACTTC.

The rearrangement joins TRBV6-1 to TRBJ1-5; D ambiguous. Germline V lookup: CDR1 MNHNS, CDR2 SASEGT. This CDR3 spans 17 amino acids. Trimming shortened V by 2 bases and J by 3 bases, and 17 bases separated the two germline ends. The CDR3 protein is CASSESVQSQLNQPQHF. In DNA, the CDR3 is TGTGCCAGCAGTGAATCTGTCCAATCGCAGCTCAATCAGCCCCAGCATTTT.

This clone has just a few counts. V usage is TRBV6-1 and J usage is TRBJ1-5, with D uncertain. V gave up 1 base and J gave up 6 bases, with 7 bases separating them. This CDR3 contains 13 residues. CDR1 MNHNS and CDR2 SASEGT come from the germline V gene. The CDR3 sequence: CASSEEGGQPQHF. The CDR3 bases are TGTGCCAGCAGTGAAGAGGGAGGTCAGCCCCAGCATTTT.

This clone showed up just a few times. This chain uses TRBV4-1 with TRBJ1-4; unclear D gene. Germline values: CDR1 MGHRA, CDR2 YSYEKL. V shed 1 base and J shed 0 bases, with 12 bases lying between them. The CDR3 loop spans 17 amino acids. The CDR3 spells CASSQAPHGATNEKLFF. The DNA for the CDR3 is TGCGCCAGCAGCCAAGCCCCACACGGGGCAACTAATGAAAAACTGTTTTTT.

In its sample, this clone was seen a few times. The chain joins TRBV7-3 to TRBJ2-3; D ambiguous. CDR1 and CDR2 (germline): SGHTA, FQGTGA. V lost 2 bases and J 1 base, leaving 4 bases between the germline ends. This CDR3 region has 13 residues. CDR3 sequence (DNA): TGTGCCAGCAGCTTAGGACGCACAGATACGCAGTATTTT. Protein: CASSLGRTDTQYF.

V usage is TRBV5-6 and J usage is TRBJ1-2; D uncertain. The ends were cut back, 6 bases at V and 6 bases at J, with 15 bases in the middle. The CDR3 length is 13 residues. Germline V lookup: CDR1 SGHDT, CDR2 YYEEEE. The DNA of the CDR3 is TGTGCCAGCACAAGGGTGAGGGAAGATGGCTACACCTTC. Translation gives CASTRVREDGYTF.

This rearrangement joins TRBV28 to TRBJ1-1; 7 nucleotides agree with TRBD1. J was trimmed by 4 bases and V by 5 bases; bases with no gene match: 7. From germline, CDR1 is MDHEN and CDR2 SYDVKM. The CDR3 has 14 amino acids. In DNA form, the CDR3 reads TGTGCCAGCAGTAAAAGACAGGGAGGCACTGAAGCTTTCTTT. Its translation is CASSKRQGGTEAFF.

The chain combines TRBV12-2 with TRBJ1-1. TRBV12-2 is given as a pseudogene. The CDR3 spans 22 residues. The CDR3 coding sequence is TGTGCAAGTCGCTTAGAACGCGGAAGGAGGTCCCGGGATAAAAGGGAAGACACTGAAGCTTTCTTT. Protein product: CASRLERGRRSRDKREDTEAFF.

The V call is TRBV18, the J call TRBJ2-5, with D possibly matching TRBD1 (6 bases). This CDR3 has 14 amino acids. CDR1 and CDR2 from the germline V gene are KGHSH and LQKENI. V was shortened by 0 bases and J by 7 bases, with 12 bases between the two germline ends. CDR3 region: CASSPPQGSRTQYF. CDR3 DNA: TGTGCCAGCTCACCACCTCAGGGGTCCCGGACCCAGTACTTC.

This chain uses TRBV3-1 (or the pseudogene TRBV3-2) with TRBJ2-3, with 12 bases aligning to TRBD2. The germline V gene has CDR1 LGHDT and CDR2 YNNKEL (reference sequence). V was clipped by 0 bases and J by 2 bases; unmatched bases: 3. The CDR3 sequence is 17 residues long. The CDR3 spells CASSQELAGGLTDTQYF. The CDR3 DNA reads TGTGCCAGCAGCCAAGAACTAGCGGGGGGTCTCACAGATACGCAGTATTTT.

The chain is built from TRBV7-8 and TRBJ1-5; D perhaps matches TRBD1 (5 bases). Trimming removed 5 bases at V and 5 bases at J, with 13 bases between. This CDR3 comprises 14 residues. Germline CDR1 SGHVS, CDR2 FQNEAQ. The DNA of the CDR3 is TGTGCCAGCAGCCCCGGCCGGGGGGATCAGCCCCAGCATTTT. This sequence encodes CASSPGRGDQPQHF.

This chain links TRBV28 with TRBJ1-6; 8 bases map to TRBD1. V lost 5 bases and J lost 9; bases outside the gene matches: 6. The CDR3 is made up of 14 amino acids. CDR1 MDHEN and CDR2 SYDVKM come from the germline V gene. CDR3 loop: CASSPGGYGSPLHF. The CDR3 DNA is TGTGCCAGCAGTCCAGGGGGCTATGGTTCACCCCTCCACTTT.